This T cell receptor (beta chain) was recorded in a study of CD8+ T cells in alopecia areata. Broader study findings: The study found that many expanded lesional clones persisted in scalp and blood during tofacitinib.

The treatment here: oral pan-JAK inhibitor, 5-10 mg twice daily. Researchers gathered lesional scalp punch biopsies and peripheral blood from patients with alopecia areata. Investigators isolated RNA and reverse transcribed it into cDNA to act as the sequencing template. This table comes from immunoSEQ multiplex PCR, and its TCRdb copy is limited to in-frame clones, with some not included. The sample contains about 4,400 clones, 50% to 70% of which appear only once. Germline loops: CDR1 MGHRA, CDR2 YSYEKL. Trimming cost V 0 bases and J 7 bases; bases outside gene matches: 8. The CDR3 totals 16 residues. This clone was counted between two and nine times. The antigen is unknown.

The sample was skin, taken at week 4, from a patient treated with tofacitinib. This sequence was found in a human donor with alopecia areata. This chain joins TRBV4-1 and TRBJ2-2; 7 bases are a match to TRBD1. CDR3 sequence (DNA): TGCGCCAGCAGCCAAGAGGACAGGAATGGCGTCGGGGAGCTGTTTTTT. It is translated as CASSQEDRNGVGELFF.